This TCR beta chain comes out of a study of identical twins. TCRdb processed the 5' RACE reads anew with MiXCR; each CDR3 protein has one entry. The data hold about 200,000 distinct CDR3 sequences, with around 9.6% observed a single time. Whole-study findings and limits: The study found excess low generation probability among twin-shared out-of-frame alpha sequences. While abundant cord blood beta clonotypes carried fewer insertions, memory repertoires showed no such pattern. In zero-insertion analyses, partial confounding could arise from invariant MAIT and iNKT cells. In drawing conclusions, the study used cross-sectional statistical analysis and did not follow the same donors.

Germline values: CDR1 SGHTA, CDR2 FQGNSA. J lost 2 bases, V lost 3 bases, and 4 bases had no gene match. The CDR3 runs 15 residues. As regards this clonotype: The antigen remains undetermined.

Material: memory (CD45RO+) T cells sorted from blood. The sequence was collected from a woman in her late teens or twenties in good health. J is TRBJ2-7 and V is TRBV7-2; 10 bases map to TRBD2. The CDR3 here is CASSLTSGPAYEQYF. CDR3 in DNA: TGTGCCAGCAGCTTGACTAGCGGGCCAGCCTACGAGCAGTACTTC.